This TCR beta chain was documented in a study of blood T cell repertoires in COVID-19. Study as a whole: COVID-19 samples from acute and convalescent phases originated in the United States, Italy and Spain. Sample material is recorded as cDNA or gDNA derived from T cells, B-cell-depleted T cells, or PBMCs.

In the original workflow: Amplified reference gene primers provided the basis for estimating nucleated cell counts. Data came from immunoSEQ multiplex PCR; TCRdb stores just in-frame clones and leaves some out. That table furnishes V, J and clone size, whereas the DNA furnished D and trimming. Here the sample spans about 670,000 clones, 85% to 90% being singletons. This clone was recorded only once. The CDR3 loop spans 12 amino acids. From germline, CDR1 is GTSNPN and CDR2 SVGIG (reference sequence). V was pared by 4 bases and J by 4 bases, with 10 bases between. The sequence was collected from a woman under 30 with acute or convalescent COVID-19. The sample taken for sequencing was peripheral blood. This sequence joins TRBV30 and TRBJ1-2; D gene ambiguous. The CDR3 loop reads CAWNDGAYGYTF. The CDR3 coding sequence is TGTGCCTGGAATGACGGAGCCTATGGCTACACCTTC.